The 14 T cell receptor beta chains presented below share a single source sample, sequenced in a study of cytomegalovirus exposure and HLA in healthy donors. The PCR had 60 Vbeta and 13 Jbeta primers. Profiling relied on immunoSEQ multiplex PCR, and the TCRdb table lists in-frame clones only, not all of them. The table records over 200,000 clones, approximately 84% of them present only once. The sequenced material came from PBMCs. The receptors come from a woman in her forties in good health and CMV-seronegative.

This sequence joins TRBV2 and TRBJ1-1, with D perhaps TRBD1 (5 bases). CDR1 and CDR2 from the germline V gene are SNHLY and FYNNEI. CDR3 size: 14 residues. The V end lost 6 bases, the J end lost 3 bases, and 14 bases lay between the germline ends. The CDR3 sequence is CASRGEEGHTEAFF. The CDR3 DNA sequence: TGTGCCAGCAGAGGGGAGGAGGGCCACACTGAAGCTTTCTTT.

This clone was seen a few times. V and J are TRBV5-4 and TRBJ2-7; 12 nucleotides line up with TRBD2. The CDR3 sequence is 16 residues long. Germline loops: CDR1 SGHNT, CDR2 YYREEE (reference sequence). With 0 bases clipped from V and 4 bases from J, the junction kept 5 bases outside the gene matches. The CDR3 DNA reads as TGTGCCAGCAGCTTGGCCCCAACTAGCGGGGGGTACGAGCAGTACTTC. It yields the protein CASSLAPTSGGYEQYF.

The chain combines TRBV27 with TRBJ2-7; tentative D call: TRBD2 (7 bases). Between the trimmed V and J ends, which lost 6 bases and 3 bases, there was a span of 15 bases. Germline assignment: CDR1 MNHEY and CDR2 SMNVEV (reference sequence). There are 14 residues in the CDR3. In nucleotides, the CDR3 is TGTGCCAGCAGGCCTTGGGGGGGCTTCTACGAGCAGTACTTC. This translates into CASRPWGGFYEQYF.

V and J are TRBV9 and TRBJ2-7; 7 bases fit TRBD2. This CDR3 contains 15 residues. V shed 1 base and J 4 bases; nucleotides not matched to a gene: 8. Germline V gene lookup returns CDR1 SGDLS and CDR2 YYNGEE. The CDR3 sequence is CASSVREGVWYEQYF. CDR3 coding DNA: TGTGCCAGCAGCGTAAGGGAGGGAGTGTGGTACGAGCAGTACTTC.

J is TRBJ1-4 and V is TRBV29-1, with 12 positions matching TRBD1. The CDR3 loop spans 17 amino acids. The V and J ends lost 7 bases and 0 bases, in that order; junction bases with no gene match: 9. CDR1 SQVTM and CDR2 ANQGSEA come from the germline V gene. CDR3: CSAGTGGFGATNEKLFF. CDR3 DNA sequence: TGCAGCGCTGGGACAGGGGGCTTTGGGGCAACTAATGAAAAACTGTTTTTT.

This rearrangement joins TRBV2 to TRBJ2-2; the match to TRBD2 covers 8 bases. V lost 5 bases to trimming and J lost 0 bases; unmatched junction nucleotides: 5. This CDR3 contains 16 residues. The V gene's germline CDR1 is SNHLY and CDR2 FYNNEI. The CDR3 loop is CASSWTSRSNTGELFF. DNA of the CDR3: TGTGCCAGCAGTTGGACTAGCCGCTCGAACACCGGGGAGCTGTTTTTT.

This rearrangement joins TRBV27 to TRBJ2-7; 9 nucleotides match TRBD1. Germline trimming cut 3 bases from V and 5 bases from J; bases unmatched to any gene: 8. CDR1 and CDR2 (germline): MNHEY, SMNVEV (reference sequence). CDR3 size: 15 residues. The CDR3, as DNA: TGTGCCAGCAGTTTTTCGGGACAGGGCGCCGACGAGCAGTACTTC. Its translation: CASSFSGQGADEQYF.

J is TRBJ2-3 and V is TRBV30; 9 bases fit TRBD2. V lost 3 bases and J lost 6; bases outside the gene matches: 4. The CDR3 loop spans 13 amino acids. Germline values: CDR1 GTSNPN, CDR2 SVGIG (reference sequence). The CDR3 sequence: CAWSLGTSDTQYF. CDR3 in DNA: TGTGCCTGGAGCCTAGGGACTAGCGATACGCAGTATTTT.

V usage is TRBV30 and J usage is TRBJ1-1; 7 positions agree with TRBD1. J lost 8 bases, V lost 2 bases, and 11 bases had no gene match. The CDR3 runs to 14 residues. The germline V gene has CDR1 GTSNPN and CDR2 SVGIG (reference sequence). The CDR3 coding sequence is TGTGCCTGGAGTCCTATAGAGGGGGCGCGGGAAGCTTTCTTT. Its protein is CAWSPIEGAREAFF. Filled out from reference TRBV30 and TRBJ1-1, the complete variable domain reads SQTIHQWPATLVQPVGSPLSLECTVEGTSNPNLYWYRQAAGRGLQLLFYSVGIGQISSEVPQNLSASRPQDRQFILSSKKLLLSDSGFYLCAWSPIEGAREAFFGQGTRLTVV.

This clone is a singleton in its sample. This rearrangement joins TRBV2 to TRBJ2-7; D is perhaps TRBD1 (5 bases). The CDR3 is 13 amino acids. Germline V CDR1 and CDR2: SNHLY, FYNNEI. Trimming took off 7 bases at V and 0 bases at J, with 10 bases between the two ends. CDR3 residues: CASTRANSYEQYF. The CDR3 DNA sequence: TGTGCCAGCACCAGGGCCAACTCCTACGAGCAGTACTTC. The full variable domain, with the rest looked up from reference TRBV2 and TRBJ2-7, is EPEVTQTPSHQVTQMGQEVILRCVPISNHLYFYWYRQILGQKVEFLVSFYNNEISEKSEIFDDQFSVERPDGSNFTLKIRSTKLEDSAMYFCASTRANSYEQYFGPGTRLTVT.

This chain links TRBV7-2 with TRBJ2-7; D gene uncertain. Trimming took off 4 bases at V and 0 bases at J, with 7 bases between the two ends. The CDR3 spans 13 residues. Germline V gives CDR1 SGHTA, CDR2 FQGNSA. CDR3 in amino acids: CASSSKSSYEQYF. CDR3 sequence (DNA): TGTGCCAGCAGCTCCAAATCCTCCTACGAGCAGTACTTC.

The chain combines TRBV30 with TRBJ1-2; TRBD1 matches at 9 bases. V shed 3 bases, J shed 5 bases, and the junction held 7 bases outside the gene matches. The CDR3 runs to 14 residues. Germline CDR1 and CDR2: GTSNPN and SVGIG (reference sequence). This chain's CDR3 is CAWRTGQGGYGYTF. The CDR3 region has the DNA TGTGCCTGGAGGACGGGACAGGGAGGTTATGGCTACACCTTC.

The sample holds a few counts of this clone. The CDR3 coding sequence is TGTGCCAGCAGTGCGCACTATGAAAAACTGTTTTTT. It yields the protein CASSAHYEKLFF. V gene TRBV2 combines with J gene TRBJ1-4; D unresolved. Between the trimmed V and J ends, which lost 4 bases and 6 bases, there was a span of 6 bases. Germline lookup yields CDR1 SNHLY and CDR2 FYNNEI. The CDR3 is made up of 12 amino acids.

The chain joins TRBV6-1 to TRBJ1-4, with a possible D match to TRBD1 (6 bases). V was pared by 6 bases and J by 4 bases, with 12 bases between. CDR3 length: 14 residues. In germline, CDR1 is MNHNS, CDR2 SASEGT. The CDR3 loop is CASRLTGFNEKLFF. The CDR3 nucleotides read TGTGCCAGCAGACTAACAGGGTTTAATGAAAAACTGTTTTTT.